The T cell receptor beta chain described here comes from a study of T cells in Graves' hyperthyroidism and ophthalmopathy. Germline V lookup: CDR1 SGHAT, CDR2 FQDESV (reference sequence). This CDR3 comprises 14 residues. V lost 5 bases to trimming and J lost 3 bases, with 12 bases between them. Study-level points and caveats: Ophthalmopathy was predicted by the model a median of approximately six months ahead of onset.

This clonotype was counted many times. Antigen: not known. Amplification yielded TCR beta CDR3 regions, with RNA transcripts as the source. An initial round of RT-PCR targeting the TCR CDR3 relied on the HTBI primer set. One entry per CDR3 protein results from TCRdb running MiXCR on the multiplex PCR reads. The table lists about 640,000 distinct CDR3 sequences, around 20% of them singletons. The sequence derives from a man aged 30 to 45 with Graves' ophthalmopathy. Sequenced material: blood. This chain connects TRBV11-1 to TRBJ2-3, with D maybe TRBD2 (6 bases). CDR3 region: CASSRLRGTDTQYF. The CDR3 bases are TGTGCCAGCAGCCGATTGCGGGGTACAGATACGCAGTATTTT.